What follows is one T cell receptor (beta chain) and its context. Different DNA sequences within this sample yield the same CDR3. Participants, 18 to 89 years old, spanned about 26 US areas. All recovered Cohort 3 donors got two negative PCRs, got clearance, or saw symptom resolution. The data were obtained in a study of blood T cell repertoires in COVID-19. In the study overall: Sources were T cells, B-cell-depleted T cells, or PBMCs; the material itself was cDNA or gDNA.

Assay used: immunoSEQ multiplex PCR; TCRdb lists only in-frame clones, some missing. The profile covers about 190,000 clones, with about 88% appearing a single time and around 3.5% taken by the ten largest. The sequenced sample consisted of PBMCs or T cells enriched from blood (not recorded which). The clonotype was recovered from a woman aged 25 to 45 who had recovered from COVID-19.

The chain's CDR3 is CASSLTGVGEKLFF. CDR3 nucleotides: TGTGCCAGCAGCTTGACGGGGGTGGGTGAAAAACTGTTTTTT. This chain uses TRBV5-6 with TRBJ1-4, with D possibly matching TRBD1 (5 bases). Per germline, CDR1 SGHDT and CDR2 YYEEEE. V gave up 1 base and J gave up 7 bases, with 11 bases separating them. This CDR3 has 14 residues.